The clone carrying this T cell receptor (beta chain) was seen once. Data came from immunoSEQ multiplex PCR; TCRdb stores just in-frame clones and leaves some out. Of 100,000 to 120,000 clones listed, approximately 70% were seen once; the top ten hold more than 1.5%. These data originate in a study of blood T cell repertoires in COVID-19. Study-wide context: COVID-19 samples collected from the United States, Italy and Spain covered acute and convalescent phases. PBMCs, B-cell-depleted T cells, or T cells were the source of the cDNA or gDNA that made up the material.

V was cut by 6 bases and J by 1 base, with 12 bases left in between. Germline V gives CDR1 KGHSH, CDR2 LQKENI. The CDR3 consists of 14 residues. The chain has TRBV18 and TRBJ1-1, with D possibly TRBD1 on 5 matching bases. This receptor was taken from a woman aged 40 to 55 with acute or convalescent COVID-19. The sequencing sample was made of peripheral blood. The CDR3 sequence: CASSPAGGNTEAFF. The CDR3 DNA follows: TGTGCCAGCTCGCCCGCGGGGGGGAACACTGAAGCTTTCTTT.